This T cell receptor beta chain was found in a study of shared clonotypes between healthy human individuals. Overall study: Every donor yielded three CD4 naive, three CD4 memory, two CD8 naive and one CD8 memory plate. Findings and limits, study-wide: Expectations were that clonotype sharing among donors would be affected by sequencing depth.

The CDR3 consists of 13 residues. V lost 6 bases and J lost 4, with 14 bases in between. Germline values: CDR1 SQVTM, CDR2 ANQGSEA. When replicate PCRs were run on sorted subsets, they used 200 ng DNA, about 30,000 T cell genomes. Methods used by the authors: Junction-only sequences produced by ImmunoSEQ had no quality scores, so filtering differed. Method: immunoSEQ multiplex PCR; TCRdb's copy keeps in-frame clones and lacks some. D and trimming were read from the DNA, whereas the V and J calls and clone size are those reported in that table. Here the sample spans 1.4 million or so clones, around 98.5% being singletons. Comments on this clone: The antigen is unknown.

This clonotype was obtained from a young man in good health. The V call is TRBV29-1, the J call TRBJ2-3; perhaps TRBD2 as D (6 bases). Sequences were obtained from naive CD4+ T cells sorted from blood. The subset denotes: CD45RA+ positively selected. CDR3 bases: TGCAGCGTCTACCGGGACTCCTCAGATACGCAGTATTTT. As protein: CSVYRDSSDTQYF.